This TCR beta chain was identified in a study of T-cell memory formation after mild COVID-19. The overall study: TCR clusters were mostly donor specific.

TCRdb ran MiXCR on the 5' RACE reads and lists one entry per CDR3 protein. This sample carries about 210,000 distinct CDR3 sequences, 25% to 35% of them seen once, and the ten largest clones take over 9.5%. The CDR3 contains 12 residues. Trimming removed 6 bases at V and 5 bases at J, with 14 bases between. Germline CDR1 and CDR2: SQVTM and ANQGSEA. This clonotype was counted a few times. The V and J genes are TRBV29-1 and TRBJ2-7; possibly TRBD1 or TRBD2 for D (5 bases each). The sequenced sample was PBMCs or a T cell subset sorted from them (not recorded which). This receptor was identified in an adult woman who had mild COVID-19 (a few samples of this study predate the infection). Cell type and time point are not known. CDR3 coding DNA: TGCAGCGTCGCCCGGGGACGTAACGAGCAGTACTTC. This gives the protein CSVARGRNEQYF.